This T cell receptor (beta chain) came from a study of regulatory T cells in long-lasting Graves disease. The wider study: Persistence in Graves' disease denoted antithyroid drug use beyond 5 years alongside positive TSH receptor antibodies.

The germline CDR1 and CDR2 sequences are MNHNS and SASEGT. The CDR3 contains 17 residues. CDR3-region Arm-PCR and iRepertoire HTBI primers produced the TCR beta libraries. How the authors handled the data: The study identified about 60 TRBV and about 14 TRBJ segments across samples. TCRdb redid the calling of the multiplex PCR reads with MiXCR, one entry per CDR3 protein. The V and J calls, along with clone size, are taken from TCRdb and not from the paper's own processing. The profile shows approximately 470,000 distinct CDR3 sequences, less than 25% of them singletons. Of note for this clonotype: Its antigen is undetermined. Being one base from a much bigger clone, this may be a read error.

As to time point: persistent/refractory GD, antithyroid drugs over 5 years with positive TRAb. PBMC RNA was the source of the TCR library. Findings of the study overall: Persistent Graves' patients showed less TCR diversity than newly diagnosed patients showed. Thyroid tissue was not studied; only peripheral blood was.

This sequence was found in a female donor with Graves disease. V usage is TRBV6-1 and J usage is TRBJ1-1; D might be TRBD1 (6 bases). Sequencing was performed on peripheral blood mononuclear cells (PBMCs), taken when the disease was refractory, from a patient treated with antithyroid drugs. CDR3 amino acids: CASSKLPRGVMNIEAFF. The CDR3 region has the DNA TGTGCCAGCAGTAAACTACCTAGGGGGGTCATGAACATTGAAGCTTTCTTT.